This is a list of T cell receptor beta chains from one sample in a study of beta chain features in type 1 diabetes. This table comes from immunoSEQ multiplex PCR, and its TCRdb copy is limited to in-frame clones, with some not included. The repertoire holds about 900,000 clones, with around a sixth as singletons. Sequenced input: naive CD4+ T cells from blood. The source of these receptors is a woman under 30 in good health. The CDR3 runs from the conserved cysteine through the conserved F or W. A D gene is named only where the DNA matches it firmly. A row's size may be missing; if present it is once, few, many or a size class.

v_call,clone_size,d_call,j_call,cdr3_nt,cdr3_aa
TRBV10-2,-,-,TRBJ2-7,TGCGCCAGCAGTGACAGGCTCTACGAGCAGTACTTC,CASSDRLYEQYF
TRBV6-6,-,-,TRBJ2-3,TGTGCCAGCAGACTAGTGGACCGCACAGATACGCAGTATTTT,CASRLVDRTDTQYF
TRBV7-9,few,-,TRBJ1-1,TGTGCCAGCAGCTTAGCGAAGGGGGGCCGTACGATGAACACTGAAGCTTTCTTT,CASSLAKGGRTMNTEAFF
TRBV7-6,few,-,TRBJ1-4,TGTGCCAGCAGCATATTCCCCGGTAATGAAAAACTGTTTTTT,CASSIFPGNEKLFF
TRBV6-5,few,TRBD1,TRBJ2-1,TGTGCCAGCAGTTCCAATCCGGGACAGCAAAGGAAGCAGTTCTTC,CASSSNPGQQRKQFF
TRBV6-5,few,TRBD1,TRBJ2-2,TGTGCCAGCAGGGAGACAGGGGGCACCGGGGAGCTGTTTTTT,CASRETGGTGELFF
TRBV11-3,few,TRBD2,TRBJ2-3,TGTGCCAGTTACAGCGGGAGGGCCGGCGATACGCAGTATTTT,CASYSGRAGDTQYF
TRBV5-1,-,-,TRBJ2-1,TGCGCCAGCAGCCTGGAAGGGAGCTCCTACAATGAGCAGTTCTTC,CASSLEGSSYNEQFF
TRBV2,few,TRBD1,TRBJ2-6,TGTGCCAGCAGGGGGAAGGGACAGGGGTCCGGTAGTCTCAACCGGGCCAACGTCCTGACTTTC,CASRGKGQGSGSLNRANVLTF
TRBV4-3,-,TRBD2,TRBJ2-1,TGCGCCAGCAGCCAAGAGCTAGCGGCATATGACAATGAGCAGTTCTTC,CASSQELAAYDNEQFF
TRBV7-9,few,-,TRBJ2-7,TGTGCCAGCAGCTCTGGGGGATCCCGCAATGGAGAGCAGTACTTC,CASSSGGSRNGEQYF
TRBV9,-,TRBD2,TRBJ2-2,TGTGCCAGCAGCGTGTCGAGCGGGAGAGCGGCCGGGGAGCTGTTTTTT,CASSVSSGRAAGELFF
TRBV27,few,TRBD2,TRBJ2-7,TGTGCCAGCAGCCGAAGGACTAGCGGGAGCTACGAGCAGTACTTC,CASSRRTSGSYEQYF
TRBV18,-,-,TRBJ1-1,TGTGCCAGCTCACCCAGTGGGGGGGAAGATGAAGCTTTCTTT,CASSPSGGEDEAFF
TRBV5-6,-,-,TRBJ2-4,TGTGCCAGCCGACGACTTAAGGGACTGCTAAAGAACATTCAGTACTTC,CASRRLKGLLKNIQYF
TRBV7-2,-,-,TRBJ2-5,TGTGCCAGCAGCTTAACTGTTCCGGGCTCTGGGGCGGAGACCCAGTACTTC,CASSLTVPGSGAETQYF
TRBV7-2,-,TRBD1,TRBJ2-5,TGTGCCAGCAGCCTAATAATAGGGACAGGGGGCTTAGAGACCCAGTACTTC,CASSLIIGTGGLETQYF
TRBV2,-,-,TRBJ2-3,TGTGCCAGCAGTCGGGGCGCCAACACAGATACGCAGTATTTT,CASSRGANTDTQYF
TRBV10-3,few,-,TRBJ1-1,TGTGCCATCAGTGAGGTCGGCTCGAACACTGAAGCTTTCTTT,CAISEVGSNTEAFF
TRBV6-1,few,-,TRBJ2-7,TGTGCCAGCAGTGAAGTGAGGGGCATACGTCGCGAGCAGTACTTC,CASSEVRGIRREQYF
TRBV7-9,few,TRBD2,TRBJ2-5,TGTGCCAGCAGCCGAGACCTTCTAGCGGGCCAAGAGACCCAGTACTTC,CASSRDLLAGQETQYF
TRBV10-1,-,TRBD2,TRBJ2-1,TGCGCCACTTCGACTAGCGGGACCTACAATGAGCAGTTCTTC,CATSTSGTYNEQFF
TRBV5-6,-,TRBD2,TRBJ2-7,TGTGCCAGCAGTAGCGGGAGAGGGTATTACGAGCAGTACTTC,CASSSGRGYYEQYF
TRBV7-2,few,TRBD2,TRBJ2-7,TGTGCCAGCAGCTTCGTACGGGAGGGTGTCGAGCAGTACTTC,CASSFVREGVEQYF
TRBV15,few,-,TRBJ1-2,TGTGCCACCAGCCCCGGACAGAACTATGGCTACACCTTC,CATSPGQNYGYTF
TRBV28,few,-,TRBJ2-2,TGTGCCAGCACCGATCGCACCGGGGAGCTGTTTTTT,CASTDRTGELFF